The rows below give T cell receptor beta chains drawn from one sample of a study of blood T cells in healthy people across ages. Each CDR3 protein gets one entry after TCRdb re-called the 5' RACE reads with MiXCR. This table holds hundreds of thousands of distinct CDR3 sequences, approximately 30% found once. The material sequenced was blood. The receptors stem from a woman aged 80 or over in good health. CDR3s include the opening cysteine and the closing phenylalanine or tryptophan. Fields, in order: V gene, J gene, D gene, clone size, CDR3 protein, CDR3 DNA. D genes are given only for firm matches. Rows may omit the clone size; those that give it use once, few, many or a size class.

>TRBV11-2|TRBJ1-3|NA|NA
CASSLALYSGNTIYF
TGTGCCAGCAGCTTAGCCCTGTACTCTGGAAACACCATATATTTT
>TRBV12-3/TRBV12-4|TRBJ1-6|TRBD1|many
CASSRDRGDSPLHF
TGTGCCAGCAGTAGGGACAGGGGAGATTCACCCCTCCACTTT
>TRBV5-1|TRBJ2-3|TRBD2|NA
CASSEGLAGGTDTRYF
TGCGCCAGCAGCGAGGGACTAGCGGGAGGCACAGATACGCGGTATTTT
>TRBV10-3|TRBJ2-7|NA|many
CAISRPGEQYF
TGTGCCATCAGCCGGCCAGGCGAGCAGTACTTC
>TRBV28|TRBJ1-6|NA|few
CASSLERVNSPLHF
TGTGCCAGCAGTCTCGAAAGGGTTAATTCACCCCTCCACTTT
>TRBV27|TRBJ1-5|TRBD1|many
CASSLYSDRDQPQHF
TGTGCCAGCAGTTTATACTCCGACAGGGACCAGCCCCAGCATTTT
>TRBV6-1|TRBJ2-3|TRBD2|NA
CASSEDASGGTQYF
TGTGCCAGCAGTGAAGATGCTAGCGGCGGTACGCAGTATTTT
>TRBV5-1|TRBJ2-1|TRBD2|many
CASSHGSGLAGVNNEQFF
TGCGCCAGCAGCCACGGATCAGGACTAGCGGGGGTAAACAATGAGCAGTTCTTC
>TRBV7-2|TRBJ2-7|TRBD1|NA
CASSTDTTGIYEQYF
TGTGCCAGCAGCACGGATACGACAGGGATCTACGAGCAGTACTTC
>TRBV3-1|TRBJ2-1|TRBD2|many
CASSQVPAGDTYNEQFF
TGTGCCAGCAGCCAAGTACCAGCGGGGGATACCTACAATGAGCAGTTCTTC
>TRBV9|TRBJ2-2|TRBD1|few
CASSGNRGTGELFF
TGTGCCAGCAGCGGAAACAGGGGGACCGGGGAGCTGTTTTTT
>TRBV6-2/TRBV6-3|TRBJ1-2|TRBD1|many
CASSRGQLSYGYTF
TGTGCCAGCAGTAGGGGACAGCTCAGCTATGGCTACACCTTC
>TRBV7-2|TRBJ2-5|NA|few
CASSLVSAKETQYF
TGTGCCAGCAGCTTAGTGTCAGCGAAAGAGACCCAGTACTTC
>TRBV7-2|TRBJ2-1|TRBD1|many
CASSLVGQKNEQFF
TGTGCCAGCAGCTTAGTGGGACAGAAAAATGAGCAGTTCTTC
>TRBV20-1|TRBJ1-1|TRBD1|NA
CSARDAQGANTEAFF
TGCAGTGCTAGAGATGCACAGGGGGCTAACACTGAAGCTTTCTTT
>TRBV29-1|TRBJ2-7|NA|many
CSVTRQLGAWEQYF
TGCAGCGTTACCCGACAGCTTGGGGCTTGGGAGCAGTACTTC
>TRBV5-1|TRBJ2-1|TRBD2|many
CASSLVGGSDEQFF
TGCGCCAGCAGCTTGGTGGGAGGGTCGGATGAGCAGTTCTTC
>TRBV7-3|TRBJ2-1|TRBD2|many
CASSSGTSGGYGDEQFF
TGTGCCAGCAGCTCCGGGACTAGCGGGGGGTACGGAGATGAGCAGTTCTTC
>TRBV6-5|TRBJ2-5|NA|many
CASSYGTGLQETQYF
TGTGCCAGCAGTTACGGTACCGGACTACAAGAGACCCAGTACTTC
>TRBV4-2|TRBJ2-5|TRBD2|NA
CASSLDRGRVGETQYF
TGTGCCAGCAGCCTGGATCGCGGGAGAGTAGGGGAGACCCAGTACTTC
>TRBV7-9|TRBJ2-7|TRBD2|NA
CASSNTGTSGGLSYEQYF
TGTGCCAGCAGCAATACCGGGACTAGCGGGGGCCTCTCCTACGAGCAGTACTTC
>TRBV12-3/TRBV12-4|TRBJ2-7|TRBD1|few
CASSWGQGSPEQYF
TGTGCCAGCAGTTGGGGACAGGGTTCTCCCGAGCAGTACTTC
>TRBV5-1|TRBJ2-7|NA|NA
CASSSLLGGAASEQYF
TGCGCCAGCAGCTCACTTCTCGGGGGTGCGGCTAGTGAGCAGTACTTC
>TRBV3-1|TRBJ2-3|TRBD2|many
CASSQGAAGGDTQYF
TGTGCCAGCAGCCAAGGCGCAGCGGGGGGAGATACGCAGTATTTT
>TRBV3-1|TRBJ2-7|NA|few
CASSQARTALSEQYF
TGTGCCAGCAGCCAAGCCCGGACAGCTCTGTCCGAGCAGTACTTC
>TRBV11-2|TRBJ2-5|NA|many
CASRKLTEYQETQYF
TGTGCCAGCAGGAAGTTAACAGAGTACCAAGAGACCCAGTACTTC
>TRBV7-3|TRBJ2-7|TRBD2|NA
CASSASTSANEQYF
TGTGCCAGCAGCGCCAGTACTAGCGCCAATGAGCAGTACTTC
>TRBV20-1|TRBJ2-1|NA|NA
CSARDAVGATNEQFF
TGCAGTGCTAGAGATGCGGTGGGAGCGACGAATGAGCAGTTCTTC
>TRBV27|TRBJ2-7|TRBD1|many
CASSPQGDYEQYF
TGTGCCAGCAGTCCGCAGGGGGACTACGAGCAGTACTTC
>TRBV7-9|TRBJ2-6|NA|many
CASSLPLGQLDSGANVLTF
TGTGCCAGCAGCTTACCCCTTGGACAGCTAGACTCTGGGGCCAACGTCCTGACTTTC
>TRBV30|TRBJ2-7|NA|many
CAWSTGSHEQYF
TGTGCCTGGAGTACAGGGTCCCACGAGCAGTACTTC
>TRBV9|TRBJ2-7|NA|NA
CASSVGGLSYEQYF
TGTGCCAGCAGCGTAGGGGGACTTTCCTACGAGCAGTACTTC
>TRBV7-6|TRBJ1-2|NA|NA
CASSADGVNYGYTF
TGTGCCAGCAGCGCCGACGGAGTCAACTATGGCTACACCTTC
>TRBV20-1|TRBJ2-1|NA|many
CSGIDRKIYNEQFF
TGCAGTGGGATTGACAGGAAAATCTACAATGAGCAGTTCTTC
>TRBV29-1|TRBJ1-2|TRBD1|many
CSVERQGARMGDGYTF
TGCAGCGTTGAGAGACAGGGGGCGCGTATGGGAGATGGCTACACCTTC
>TRBV5-1|TRBJ1-2|NA|many
CASSLAPGAPNYGYTF
TGCGCCAGCAGCTTGGCCCCGGGGGCCCCTAACTATGGCTACACCTTC
>TRBV27|TRBJ2-3|TRBD2|NA
CASSLYASGGLGADTRYF
TGTGCCAGCAGTTTATATGCTAGCGGGGGCCTTGGGGCAGATACGCGGTATTTT
>TRBV6-2/TRBV6-3|TRBJ1-5|NA|many
CASSPDSYQPQHF
TGTGCCAGCAGCCCGGACAGCTATCAGCCCCAGCATTTT
>TRBV5-8|TRBJ2-7|TRBD1|many
CASSTPGQVTSYEQYF
TGTGCCAGCAGCACCCCGGGACAGGTAACTTCCTACGAGCAGTACTTC
>TRBV19|TRBJ2-5|NA|NA
CASNGLTGGQETQYF
TGTGCCAGTAACGGACTGACAGGCGGTCAAGAGACCCAGTACTTC
>TRBV9|TRBJ2-1|TRBD1|NA
CASSVVGTGPYNEQFF
TGTGCCAGCAGCGTAGTAGGGACAGGGCCGTACAATGAGCAGTTCTTC
>TRBV30|TRBJ1-2|TRBD1|many
CAWTTGGVWNGYTF
TGTGCCTGGACTACAGGGGGCGTATGGAATGGCTACACCTTC
>TRBV20-1|TRBJ1-2|TRBD1|NA
CSAREGQGARGYTF
TGCAGTGCTAGGGAAGGACAGGGGGCACGTGGCTACACCTTC
>TRBV5-6|TRBJ1-1|TRBD1|few
CASSPTPDRAGAFF
TGTGCCAGCAGCCCGACGCCTGACAGGGCGGGAGCTTTCTTT
>TRBV6-5|TRBJ2-3|TRBD1|NA
CASIDRDTDTQYF
TGTGCCAGCATAGACAGGGACACAGATACGCAGTATTTT
>TRBV12-3/TRBV12-4|TRBJ2-7|NA|NA
CASSLGRTRSYEQYF
TGTGCCAGCAGTTTAGGGCGTACCAGGTCCTACGAGCAGTACTTC
>TRBV12-3/TRBV12-4|TRBJ1-1|NA|many
CASTPSGTEAFF
TGTGCCAGCACCCCCTCGGGGACTGAAGCTTTCTTT
>TRBV5-1|TRBJ1-6|TRBD1|many
CASSAGTGGNSPLHF
TGCGCCAGCAGCGCCGGGACAGGGGGTAATTCACCCCTCCACTTT
>TRBV19|TRBJ1-1|NA|NA
CASSIGHGGGTEAFF
TGTGCCAGTAGTATAGGGCACGGGGGCGGCACTGAAGCTTTCTTT
>TRBV5-1|TRBJ2-1|NA|NA
CASSSRPGNDEQFF
TGCGCCAGCAGCTCCCGGCCCGGGAACGATGAGCAGTTCTTC
>TRBV3-1|TRBJ2-1|TRBD2|NA
CASSPLRTSGRNNEQFF
TGTGCCAGCAGCCCCCTCCGGACTAGCGGGAGGAACAATGAGCAGTTCTTC
>TRBV24-1|TRBJ2-2|NA|NA
CATSDSQGLAGELFF
TGTGCCACCAGTGATTCGCAGGGGTTAGCCGGGGAGCTGTTTTTT
>TRBV19|TRBJ2-6|TRBD1|NA
CASSLTGGTSGANVLTF
TGTGCCAGTAGTCTGACAGGGGGCACCTCTGGGGCCAACGTCCTGACTTTC
>TRBV9|TRBJ1-3|NA|few
CASSVGDLTRNTIYF
TGTGCCAGCAGCGTAGGGGACCTCACTCGAAACACCATATATTTT
>TRBV20-1|TRBJ2-4|TRBD1|many
CSAATQGARINIQYF
TGCAGTGCTGCTACCCAGGGGGCGAGGATAAACATTCAGTACTTC
>TRBV6-5|TRBJ2-1|TRBD1|many
CASSRGQGRNEQFF
TGTGCCAGCAGCCGCGGACAGGGCAGGAATGAGCAGTTCTTC
>TRBV4-2|TRBJ1-6|NA|many
CASSVGQLDSPLHF
TGTGCCAGCAGCGTCGGACAGTTGGATTCACCCCTCCACTTT
>TRBV5-1|TRBJ2-7|NA|NA
CASIKGEAQYF
TGCGCCAGCATAAAGGGAGAGGCCCAGTACTTC